This TCR beta chain derives from a study of blood T cell repertoires in COVID-19. Study as a whole: PBMCs, B-cell-depleted T cells, or T cells provided the cDNA or gDNA that made up the material.

The V gene's germline CDR1 is KGHSH and CDR2 LQKENI. The CDR3 length is 13 residues. Trimming pared 5 bases from V and 4 bases from J, leaving 10 bases between. TCRdb's table, derived via immunoSEQ multiplex PCR, lists solely in-frame clones and lacks some. The sample carries around 26,000 clones, roughly 89% recorded once. The sample was peripheral blood. The chain recombines TRBV18 with TRBJ2-3; D gene uncertain. This receptor was identified in a human donor with active COVID-19. The donor label of this sample is uncertain. CDR3 region: CASSSTSPDTQYF. CDR3 DNA: TGTGCCAGCTCATCGACTTCCCCAGATACGCAGTATTTT.